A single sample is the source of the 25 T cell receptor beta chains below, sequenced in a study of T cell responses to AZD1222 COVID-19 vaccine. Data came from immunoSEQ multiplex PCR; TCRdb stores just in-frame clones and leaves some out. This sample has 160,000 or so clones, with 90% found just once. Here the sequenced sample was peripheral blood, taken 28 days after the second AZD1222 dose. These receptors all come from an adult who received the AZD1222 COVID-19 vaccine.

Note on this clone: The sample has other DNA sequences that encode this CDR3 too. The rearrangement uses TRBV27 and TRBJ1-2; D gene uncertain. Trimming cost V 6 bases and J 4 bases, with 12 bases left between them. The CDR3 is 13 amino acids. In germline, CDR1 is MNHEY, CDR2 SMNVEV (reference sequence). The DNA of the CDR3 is TGTGCCAGCAGCCCCAAAGGGATCTATGGCTACACCTTC. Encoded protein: CASSPKGIYGYTF.

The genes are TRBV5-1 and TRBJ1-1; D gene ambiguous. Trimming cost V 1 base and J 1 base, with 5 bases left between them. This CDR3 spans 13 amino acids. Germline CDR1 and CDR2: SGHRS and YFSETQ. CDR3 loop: CASSLWGNTEAFF. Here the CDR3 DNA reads TGCGCCAGCAGCTTGTGGGGGAACACTGAAGCTTTCTTT.

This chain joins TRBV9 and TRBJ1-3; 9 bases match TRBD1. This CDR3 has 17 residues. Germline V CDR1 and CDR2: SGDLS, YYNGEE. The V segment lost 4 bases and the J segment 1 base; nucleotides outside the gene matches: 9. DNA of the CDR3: TGTGCCAGCAGCCGGGCGGGGACAGGGATATCTGGAAACACCATATATTTT. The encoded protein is CASSRAGTGISGNTIYF.

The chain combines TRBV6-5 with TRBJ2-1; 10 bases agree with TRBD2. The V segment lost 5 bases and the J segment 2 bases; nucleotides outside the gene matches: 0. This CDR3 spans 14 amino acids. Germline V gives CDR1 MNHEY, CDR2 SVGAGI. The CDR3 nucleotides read TGTGCCAGCAGTAGCGGGGGGGCCTACAATGAGCAGTTCTTC. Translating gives CASSSGGAYNEQFF.

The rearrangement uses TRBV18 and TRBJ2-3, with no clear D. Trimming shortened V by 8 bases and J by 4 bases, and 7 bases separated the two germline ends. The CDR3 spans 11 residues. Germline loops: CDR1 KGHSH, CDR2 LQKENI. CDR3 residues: CASLGPDTQYF. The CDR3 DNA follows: TGTGCCAGCCTTGGCCCAGATACGCAGTATTTT.

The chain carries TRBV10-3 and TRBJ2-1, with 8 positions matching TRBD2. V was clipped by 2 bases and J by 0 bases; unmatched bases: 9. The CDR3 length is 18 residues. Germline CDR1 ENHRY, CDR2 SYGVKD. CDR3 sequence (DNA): TGTGCCATCAGTGAGCGGGGGGGTTCCCAAAGCTCCTACAATGAGCAGTTCTTC. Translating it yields CAISERGGSQSSYNEQFF.

CDR3 sequence (DNA): TGTGCCAGCTCCACCACCCGGACAGGGCTTGGGGAGACCCAGTACTTC. Its translation is CASSTTRTGLGETQYF. The rearrangement uses TRBV18 and TRBJ2-5; TRBD1 matches 8 bases. This CDR3 region has 16 residues. With V trimmed by 6 bases and J by 5 bases, 14 bases remained unmatched. The germline gives CDR1 KGHSH, CDR2 LQKENI. The entire variable domain, with the rest obtained from reference TRBV18 and TRBJ2-5, is as follows: NAGVMQNPRHLVRRRGQEARLRCSPMKGHSHVYWYRQLPEEGLKFMVYLQKENIIDESGMPKERFSAEFPKEGPSILRIQQVVRGDSAAYFCASSTTRTGLGETQYFGPGTRLLVL.

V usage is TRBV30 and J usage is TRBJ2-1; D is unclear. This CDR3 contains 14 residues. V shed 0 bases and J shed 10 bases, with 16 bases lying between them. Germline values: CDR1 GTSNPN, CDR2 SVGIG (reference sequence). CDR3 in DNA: TGTGCCTGGAGTGTAATCGGAATGCGTCTCGAGCAGTTCTTC. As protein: CAWSVIGMRLEQFF.

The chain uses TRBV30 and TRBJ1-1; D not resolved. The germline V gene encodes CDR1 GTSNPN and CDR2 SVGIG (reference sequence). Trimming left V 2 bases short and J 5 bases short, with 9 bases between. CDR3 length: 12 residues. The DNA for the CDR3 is TGTGCCTGGAGTCCCCTGGGTACTGAAGCTTTCTTT. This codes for CAWSPLGTEAFF.

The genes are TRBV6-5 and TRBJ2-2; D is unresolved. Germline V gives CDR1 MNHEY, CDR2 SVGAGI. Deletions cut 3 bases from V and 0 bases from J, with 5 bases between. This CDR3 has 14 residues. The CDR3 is CASSYRTNTGELFF. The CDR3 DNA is TGTGCCAGCAGTTATCGGACGAACACCGGGGAGCTGTTTTTT.

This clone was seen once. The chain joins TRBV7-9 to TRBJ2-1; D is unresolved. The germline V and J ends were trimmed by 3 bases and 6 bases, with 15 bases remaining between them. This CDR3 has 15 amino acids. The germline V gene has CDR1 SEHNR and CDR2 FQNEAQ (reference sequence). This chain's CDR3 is CASSFSEASGNEQFF. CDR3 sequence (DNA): TGTGCCAGCAGCTTCAGTGAGGCGTCAGGCAATGAGCAGTTCTTC.

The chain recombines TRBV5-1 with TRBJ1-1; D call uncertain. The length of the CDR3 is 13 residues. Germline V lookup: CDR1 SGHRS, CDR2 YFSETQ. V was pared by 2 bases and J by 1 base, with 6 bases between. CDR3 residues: CASSFGQNTEAFF. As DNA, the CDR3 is TGCGCCAGCAGCTTTGGGCAGAACACTGAAGCTTTCTTT. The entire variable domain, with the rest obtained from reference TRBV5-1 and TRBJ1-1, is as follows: KAGVTQTPRYLIKTRGQQVTLSCSPISGHRSVSWYQQTPGQGLQFLFEYFSETQRNKGNFPGRFSGRQFSNSRSEMNVSTLELGDSALYLCASSFGQNTEAFFGQGTRLTVV.

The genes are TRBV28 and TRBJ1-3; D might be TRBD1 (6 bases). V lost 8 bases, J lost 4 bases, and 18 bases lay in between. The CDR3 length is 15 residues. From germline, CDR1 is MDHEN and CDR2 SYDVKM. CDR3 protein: CASGIPGGRGNTIYF. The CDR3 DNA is TGTGCCAGCGGAATTCCGGGGGGGCGAGGAAACACCATATATTTT.

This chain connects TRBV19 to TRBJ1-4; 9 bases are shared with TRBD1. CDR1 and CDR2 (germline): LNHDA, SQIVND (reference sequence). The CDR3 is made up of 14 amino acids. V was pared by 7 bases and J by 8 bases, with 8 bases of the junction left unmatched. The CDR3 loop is CASTAQGAGEKLFF. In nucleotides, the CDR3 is TGTGCCAGTACCGCACAGGGGGCGGGAGAAAAACTGTTTTTT.

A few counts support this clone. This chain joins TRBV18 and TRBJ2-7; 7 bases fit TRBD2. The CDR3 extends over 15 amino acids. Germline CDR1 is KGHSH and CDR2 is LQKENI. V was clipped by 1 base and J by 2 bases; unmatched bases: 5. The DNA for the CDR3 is TGTGCCAGCTCACCACGGCGGGAGCTACCCTACGAGCAGTACTTC. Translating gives CASSPRRELPYEQYF.

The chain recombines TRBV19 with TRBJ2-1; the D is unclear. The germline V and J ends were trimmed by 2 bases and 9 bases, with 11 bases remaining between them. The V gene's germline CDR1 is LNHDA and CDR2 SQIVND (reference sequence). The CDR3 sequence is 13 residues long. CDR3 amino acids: CASSISSGGEQFF. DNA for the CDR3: TGTGCCAGTAGTATAAGCTCGGGCGGTGAGCAGTTCTTC.

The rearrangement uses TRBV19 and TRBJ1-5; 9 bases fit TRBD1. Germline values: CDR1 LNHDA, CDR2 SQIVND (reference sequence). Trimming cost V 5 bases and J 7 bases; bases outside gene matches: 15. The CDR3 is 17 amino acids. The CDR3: CASSDGAGGQGLQPQHF. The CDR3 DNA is TGTGCCAGTAGTGATGGGGCCGGGGGACAGGGTTTGCAGCCCCAGCATTTT.

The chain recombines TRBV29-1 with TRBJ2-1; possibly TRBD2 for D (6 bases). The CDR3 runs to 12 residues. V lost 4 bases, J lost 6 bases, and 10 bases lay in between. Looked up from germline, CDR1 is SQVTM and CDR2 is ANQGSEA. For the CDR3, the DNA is TGCAGCGTTGGCCTCGGGAGCAATGAGCAGTTCTTC. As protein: CSVGLGSNEQFF.

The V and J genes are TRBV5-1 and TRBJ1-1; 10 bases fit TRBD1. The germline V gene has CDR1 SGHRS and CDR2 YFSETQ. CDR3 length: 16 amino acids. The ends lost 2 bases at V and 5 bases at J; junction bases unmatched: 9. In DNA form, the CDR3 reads TGCGCCAGCAGCTTCAGTGGGACAGGGGCGATGACTGAAGCTTTCTTT. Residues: CASSFSGTGAMTEAFF.

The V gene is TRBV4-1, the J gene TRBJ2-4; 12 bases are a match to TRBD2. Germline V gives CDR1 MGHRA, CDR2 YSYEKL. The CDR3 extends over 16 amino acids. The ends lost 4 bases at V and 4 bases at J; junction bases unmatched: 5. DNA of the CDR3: TGCGCCAGCAGCCTCCGGACTAGCGGGGATAAAAACATTCAGTACTTC. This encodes CASSLRTSGDKNIQYF.

The CDR3 nucleotides are TGTGCCAGCAGCTTAAGCGCCTCGGAATACAATGAGCAGTTCTTC. It translates to CASSLSASEYNEQFF. This rearrangement joins TRBV7-9 to TRBJ2-1; D ambiguous. CDR1 and CDR2 from the germline V gene are SEHNR and FQNEAQ (reference sequence). This CDR3 is built from 15 residues. The V gene lost 2 bases and the J gene lost 4 bases, with 12 bases spanning the gap.

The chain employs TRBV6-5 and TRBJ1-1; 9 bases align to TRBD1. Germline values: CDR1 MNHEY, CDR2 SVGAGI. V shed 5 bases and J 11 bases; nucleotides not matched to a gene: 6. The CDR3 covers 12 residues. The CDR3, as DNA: TGTGCCAGCAGTCAGGGACAGGGTCGGGCTTTCTTT. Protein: CASSQGQGRAFF.

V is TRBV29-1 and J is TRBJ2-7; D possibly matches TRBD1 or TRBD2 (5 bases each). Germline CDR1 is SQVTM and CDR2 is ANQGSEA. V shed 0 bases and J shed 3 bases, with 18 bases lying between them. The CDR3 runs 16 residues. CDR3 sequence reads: CSVEDPRAGLSYEQYF. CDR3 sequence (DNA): TGCAGCGTTGAAGATCCGAGGGCAGGGTTGAGCTACGAGCAGTACTTC.

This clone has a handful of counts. The DNA for the CDR3 is TGTGCCAGCAGCCGTGGACAGGTCAACACCATATATTTT. Its protein is CASSRGQVNTIYF. This chain uses TRBV3-1 (or the pseudogene TRBV3-2) with TRBJ1-3; 7 nucleotides line up with TRBD1. Germline CDR1 reads LGHDT; CDR2 reads YNNKEL (reference sequence). V shed 4 bases and J 7 bases; nucleotides not matched to a gene: 4. The CDR3 is made up of 13 amino acids.

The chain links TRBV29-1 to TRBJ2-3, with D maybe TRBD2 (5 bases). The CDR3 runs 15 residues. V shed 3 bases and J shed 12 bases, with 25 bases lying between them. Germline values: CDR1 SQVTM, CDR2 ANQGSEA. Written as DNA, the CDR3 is TGCAGCGTTGATGCGGCGGGCCTTCTACTCCCCCCACAGTATTTT. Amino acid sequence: CSVDAAGLLLPPQYF.